This T cell receptor (beta chain) was observed in a study of T cell responses to AZD1222 COVID-19 vaccine. About the study: Pooled together were second doses at about 4 or about 12 weeks.

A note on this clone: Its matching antigen is unknown.

This CDR3 is 14 amino acids long. Germline-derived CDR1 and CDR2 are SGHTA and FQGNSA. Trimming cost V 4 bases and J 5 bases, with 12 bases left between them. General observations from the study: At baseline, seropositivity was found in only six or seven AZD1222 recipients. Two doses of AZD1222 preceded a rise in Spike-specific TCR breadth and depth. As reported, nearly half of all spike-specific TCRs target variant regions that are unmutated.

Clones were read by immunoSEQ multiplex PCR, and TCRdb kept only the in-frame ones, dropping some. The sample records some 160,000 clones, 80% to 95% being singletons. Sequencing was performed on peripheral blood, taken on day 0 of AZD1222 vaccination. V is TRBV7-2 and J is TRBJ1-5; no clear D gene. The receptor's source is an adult in good health. The CDR3 reads CASSSRPGDQPQHF. The CDR3 DNA follows: TGTGCCAGCAGCTCCCGCCCCGGGGATCAGCCCCAGCATTTT.